These 4 T cell receptor beta chains came from one sample sequenced in a study of CD8 T cells in Susac syndrome. cDNA came from about 0.5 to 1 ug RNA primed by random hexamers. Each CDR3 protein gets one entry after TCRdb re-called the immunoSEQ multiplex PCR reads with MiXCR. The sample holds 150,000 to 200,000 distinct CDR3 sequences; approximately 95% are singletons and the top ten take around 0.093%. The sample taken for sequencing was CD4+ T cells from PBMCs. The source is a human donor with multiple sclerosis.

This sequence joins TRBV27 and TRBJ1-5; 7 positions match TRBD1. Germline V gives CDR1 MNHEY, CDR2 SMNVEV (reference sequence). The CDR3 covers 17 residues. V lost 3 bases to trimming and J lost 0 bases; unmatched junction nucleotides: 8. The CDR3 DNA is TGTGCCAGCAGTTTGATAGGGGGCTTCAATAGCAATCAGCCCCAGCATTTT. Amino acid sequence: CASSLIGGFNSNQPQHF.

The CDR3 nucleotides read TGTGCCATCCTGCTTACAGATACGCAGTATTTT. It yields the protein CAILLTDTQYF. The rearrangement joins TRBV10-3 to TRBJ2-3; D uncertain. With 8 bases removed from V and 3 bases from J, the gap between germline ends came to 6 bases. The germline V gene encodes CDR1 ENHRY and CDR2 SYGVKD. The CDR3 has 11 residues.

The chain joins TRBV3-1 to TRBJ1-2; tentatively, D is TRBD1 (5 bases). Germline V gene sequence: CDR1 LGHDT, CDR2 YNNKEL (reference sequence). The V end lost 5 bases, the J end lost 2 bases, and 12 bases lay between the germline ends. The CDR3 is 14 residues long. CDR3 region: CASSYGTYNYGYTF. The CDR3, as DNA: TGTGCCAGCAGCTACGGGACTTACAACTATGGCTACACCTTC. Variable domain in full (rest from reference TRBV3-1 and TRBJ1-2): DTAVSQTPKYLVTQMGNDKSIKCEQNLGHDTMYWYKQDSKKFLKIMFSYNNKELIINETVPNRFSPKSPDKAHLNLHINSLELGDSAVYFCASSYGTYNYGYTFGSGTRLTVV.

The chain uses TRBV3-1 and TRBJ2-2; D is possibly TRBD1 (5 bases). CDR1 is LGHDT and CDR2 is YNNKEL in the germline V gene (reference sequence). This CDR3 region has 12 residues. Trimming removed 11 bases from V and 6 bases from J, with 13 bases in between. The CDR3 DNA reads as TGTGCCGCCCGACAGTACCCCGGGGAGCTGTTTTTT. This gives the protein CAARQYPGELFF.